This is a list of T cell receptor beta chains from one sample in a study of T cells in localized non-small cell lung cancer. Using immunoSEQ multiplex PCR, the repertoire was profiled, and TCRdb retains in-frame clones only, with some absent. Here the sample spans 37,000 or so clones, about 90% being singletons. Sequencing was performed on peripheral blood, taken before any cancer treatment. Receptors were obtained from a woman aged 40-69 years with stage I lung adenocarcinoma. CDR3s include the opening cysteine and the closing phenylalanine or tryptophan. D genes are given only for firm matches. A clone size is listed for some rows: how often the clone was seen (once, few, many), or a class if it is expanded.

NA,TRBV5-4,TRBJ2-1,NA,CASSLLQVNYNEQFF,TGTGCCAGCAGCTTGCTACAGGTTAACTACAATGAGCAGTTCTTC
TRBD2,TRBV5-1,TRBJ2-7,NA,CASSSGLASSYEQYF,TGCGCCAGCAGCTCGGGACTAGCCAGCTCCTACGAGCAGTACTTC
NA,TRBV21-1,TRBJ2-2,NA,CASRQGSVPGELFF,TGTGCCAGCAGACAGGGATCTGTTCCCGGGGAGCTGTTTTTT
NA,TRBV7-9,TRBJ1-5,few,CASSDSRGPQHF,TGTGCCAGCAGTGACAGTCGTGGGCCCCAGCATTTT
NA,TRBV19,TRBJ1-2,NA,CASRRDTNYGYTF,TGTGCCAGTAGGCGGGACACCAACTATGGCTACACCTTC
NA,TRBV11-2,TRBJ2-7,NA,CASSLGGPRQQYF,TGTGCCAGCAGCTTAGGGGGTCCGAGGCAGCAGTACTTC
TRBD1,TRBV2,TRBJ1-6,NA,CARQTGGAPSSPLHF,TGTGCCAGACAAACAGGGGGTGCCCCCTCCTCACCCCTCCACTTT
NA,TRBV7-9,TRBJ1-1,few,CASSLDRAEAFF,TGTGCCAGCAGCTTAGACAGGGCTGAAGCTTTCTTT
NA,TRBV7-5,TRBJ2-3,NA,CARSLWREGLNSTDTQYF,TGTGCCAGAAGCTTATGGAGGGAGGGCCTTAATAGCACAGATACGCAGTATTTT
TRBD2,TRBV30,TRBJ2-7,NA,CAICASGDYEQYF,TGTGCCATTTGTGCTAGCGGAGACTACGAGCAGTACTTC
NA,TRBV5-1,TRBJ2-2,NA,CASSLRSENTGELFF,TGCGCCAGCAGCTTACGGAGCGAGAACACCGGGGAGCTGTTTTTT
NA,TRBV5-1,TRBJ2-5,NA,CASSLEADQYF,TGCGCCAGCAGCTTGGAGGCAGACCAGTACTTC
NA,TRBV7-9,TRBJ2-3,NA,CASSLSVGRSTDTQYF,TGTGCCAGCAGCTTGTCAGTAGGGCGAAGCACAGATACGCAGTATTTT
NA,TRBV18,TRBJ1-1,NA,CASSPPNTEAFF,TGTGCCAGCTCACCACCGAACACTGAAGCTTTCTTT
NA,TRBV6-5,TRBJ1-2,NA,CASSIRRGGNGYTF,TGTGCCAGCAGTATCCGAAGAGGGGGAAATGGCTACACCTTC
TRBD2,TRBV5-1,TRBJ2-5,once,CASSFFGGSGETQYF,TGCGCCAGCAGCTTTTTTGGCGGGAGTGGAGAGACCCAGTACTTC
TRBD1,TRBV28,TRBJ2-1,NA,CASSLWTSTGNQHNEQFF,TGTGCCAGCAGTTTATGGACCTCGACAGGGAACCAACACAATGAGCAGTTCTTC
NA,TRBV6-5,TRBJ2-1,NA,CASRSSSSGANEQFF,TGTGCCAGCAGGTCTTCGTCGAGTGGAGCGAATGAGCAGTTCTTC
NA,TRBV28,TRBJ1-2,NA,CASSSAAAGNYGYTF,TGTGCCAGCAGTTCCGCCGCGGCGGGAAACTATGGCTACACCTTC
NA,TRBV29-1,TRBJ1-2,NA,CSVEARQRYGYTF,TGCAGCGTTGAAGCCAGACAGAGGTATGGCTACACCTTC
TRBD1,TRBV6-6,TRBJ2-2,NA,CASSYLTGGGELFF,TGTGCCAGCAGTTACTTAACAGGGGGCGGGGAGCTGTTTTTT
NA,TRBV5-1,TRBJ2-5,few,CASSLGQTQYF,TGCGCCAGCAGCTTGGGGCAGACCCAGTACTTC
NA,TRBV18,TRBJ1-1,NA,CASSWSGASEAFF,TGTGCCAGCTCCTGGTCGGGGGCTAGTGAAGCTTTCTTT
NA,TRBV28,TRBJ2-7,NA,CASSLLAGYSYEQYF,TGTGCCAGCAGTCTCCTGGCAGGCTACTCCTACGAGCAGTACTTC
NA,TRBV11-2,TRBJ2-7,NA,CASSPRAQPYEQYF,TGTGCCAGCAGCCCTCGAGCACAGCCCTACGAGCAGTACTTC
NA,TRBV18,TRBJ1-3,NA,CASSPPGTTGNTIYF,TGTGCCAGCTCACCCCCCGGGACGACGGGAAACACCATATATTTT
NA,TRBV7-3,TRBJ2-7,NA,CASSLAGNTYEQYF,TGTGCCAGCAGCTTAGCTGGAAATACCTACGAGCAGTACTTC
NA,TRBV9,TRBJ2-7,NA,CASSVAQGSYEQYF,TGTGCCAGCAGCGTAGCTCAGGGGTCCTACGAGCAGTACTTC
NA,TRBV7-8,TRBJ1-5,NA,CASSLLSNQPQHF,TGTGCCAGCAGCTTACTTAGCAATCAGCCCCAGCATTTT
TRBD1,TRBV2,TRBJ2-3,NA,CASSEGGQGGADTQYF,TGTGCCAGCAGTGAAGGGGGACAGGGAGGAGCAGATACGCAGTATTTT
TRBD1,TRBV28,TRBJ1-4,NA,CATSWGTGYEKLFF,TGTGCCACCTCGTGGGGGACAGGATATGAAAAACTGTTTTTT